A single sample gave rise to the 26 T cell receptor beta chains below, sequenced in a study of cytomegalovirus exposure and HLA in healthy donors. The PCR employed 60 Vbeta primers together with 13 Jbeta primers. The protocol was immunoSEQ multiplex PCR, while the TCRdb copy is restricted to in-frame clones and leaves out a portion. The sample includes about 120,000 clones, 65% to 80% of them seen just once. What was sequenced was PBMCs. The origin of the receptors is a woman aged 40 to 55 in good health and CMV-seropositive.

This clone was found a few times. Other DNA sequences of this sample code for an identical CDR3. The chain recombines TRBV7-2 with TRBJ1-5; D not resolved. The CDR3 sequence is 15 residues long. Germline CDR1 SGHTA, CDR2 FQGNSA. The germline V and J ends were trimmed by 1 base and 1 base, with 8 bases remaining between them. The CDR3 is CASSLVSQSNQPQHF. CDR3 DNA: TGTGCCAGCAGCTTAGTATCACAGAGCAATCAGCCCCAGCATTTT.

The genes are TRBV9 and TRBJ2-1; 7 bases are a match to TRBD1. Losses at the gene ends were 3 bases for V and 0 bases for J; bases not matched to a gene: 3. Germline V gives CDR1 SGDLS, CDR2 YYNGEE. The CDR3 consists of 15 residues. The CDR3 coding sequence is TGTGCCAGCAGCGCGACAGGGATCTCCTACAATGAGCAGTTCTTC. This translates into CASSATGISYNEQFF.

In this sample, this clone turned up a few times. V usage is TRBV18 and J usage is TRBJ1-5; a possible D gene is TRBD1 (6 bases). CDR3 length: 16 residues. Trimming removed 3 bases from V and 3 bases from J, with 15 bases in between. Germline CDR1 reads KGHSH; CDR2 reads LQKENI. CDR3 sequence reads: CASSPGTWASNQPQHF. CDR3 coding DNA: TGTGCCAGCTCACCCGGGACATGGGCATCCAATCAGCCCCAGCATTTT.

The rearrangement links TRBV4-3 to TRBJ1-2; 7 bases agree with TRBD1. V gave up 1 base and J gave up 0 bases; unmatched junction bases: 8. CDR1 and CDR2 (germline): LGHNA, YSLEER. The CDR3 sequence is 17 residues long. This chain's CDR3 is CASSQVKGDRANYGYTF. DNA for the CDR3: TGCGCCAGCAGCCAAGTAAAGGGGGACAGAGCTAACTATGGCTACACCTTC.

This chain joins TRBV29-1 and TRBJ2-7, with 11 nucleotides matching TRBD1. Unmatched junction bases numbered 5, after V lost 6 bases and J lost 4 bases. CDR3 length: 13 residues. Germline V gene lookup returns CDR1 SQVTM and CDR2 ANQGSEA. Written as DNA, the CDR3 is TGCAGCGTGGGGACAGGGGGTTTGTACGAGCAGTACTTC. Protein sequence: CSVGTGGLYEQYF.

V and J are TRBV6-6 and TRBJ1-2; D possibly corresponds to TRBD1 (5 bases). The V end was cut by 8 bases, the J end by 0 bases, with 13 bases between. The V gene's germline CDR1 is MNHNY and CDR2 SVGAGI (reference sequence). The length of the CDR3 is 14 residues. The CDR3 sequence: CASLGGGPNYGYTF. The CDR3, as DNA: TGTGCCAGCCTCGGGGGAGGGCCTAACTATGGCTACACCTTC.

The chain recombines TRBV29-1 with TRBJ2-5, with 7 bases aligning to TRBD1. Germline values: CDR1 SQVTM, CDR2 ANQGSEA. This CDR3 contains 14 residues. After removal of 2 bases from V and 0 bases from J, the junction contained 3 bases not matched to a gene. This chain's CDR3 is CSVEPGQNQETQYF. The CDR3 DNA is TGCAGCGTTGAACCGGGACAGAACCAAGAGACCCAGTACTTC.

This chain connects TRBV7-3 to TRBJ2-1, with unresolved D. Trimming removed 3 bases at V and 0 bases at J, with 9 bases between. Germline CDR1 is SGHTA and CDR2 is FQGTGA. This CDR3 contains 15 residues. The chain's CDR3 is CASSLGSSSYNEQFF. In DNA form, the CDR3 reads TGTGCCAGCAGCTTGGGCTCGAGCTCCTACAATGAGCAGTTCTTC.

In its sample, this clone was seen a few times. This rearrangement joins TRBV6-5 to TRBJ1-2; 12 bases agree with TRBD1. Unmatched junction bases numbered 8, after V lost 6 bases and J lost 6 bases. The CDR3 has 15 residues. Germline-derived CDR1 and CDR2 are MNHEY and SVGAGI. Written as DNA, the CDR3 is TGTGCCAGCAGGGGGGACAGGGGGCTGCAGGATGGCTACACCTTC. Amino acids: CASRGDRGLQDGYTF.

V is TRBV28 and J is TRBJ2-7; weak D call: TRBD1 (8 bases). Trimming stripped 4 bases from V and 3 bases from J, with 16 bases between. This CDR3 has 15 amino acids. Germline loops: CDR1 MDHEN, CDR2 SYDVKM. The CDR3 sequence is CASSSTGEGGYEQYF. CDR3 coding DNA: TGTGCCAGCAGTTCGACAGGGGAGGGTGGCTACGAGCAGTACTTC. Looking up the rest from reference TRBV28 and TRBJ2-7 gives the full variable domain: DVKVTQSSRYLVKRTGEKVFLECVQDMDHENMFWYRQDPGLGLRLIYFSYDVKMKEKGDIPEGYSVSREKKERFSLILESASTNQTSMYLCASSSTGEGGYEQYFGPGTRLTVT.

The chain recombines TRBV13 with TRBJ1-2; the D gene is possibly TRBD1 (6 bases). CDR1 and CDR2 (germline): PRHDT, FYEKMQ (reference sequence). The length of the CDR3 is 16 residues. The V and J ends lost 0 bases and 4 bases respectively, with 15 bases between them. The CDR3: CASSLGSNRVAYGYTF. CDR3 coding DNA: TGTGCCAGCAGCTTAGGCTCTAACAGGGTCGCCTATGGCTACACCTTC. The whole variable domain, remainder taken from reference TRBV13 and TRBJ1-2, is AAGVIQSPRHLIKEKRETATLKCYPIPRHDTVYWYQQGPGQDPQFLISFYEKMQSDKGSIPDRFSAQQFSDYHSELNMSSLELGDSALYFCASSLGSNRVAYGYTFGSGTRLTVV.

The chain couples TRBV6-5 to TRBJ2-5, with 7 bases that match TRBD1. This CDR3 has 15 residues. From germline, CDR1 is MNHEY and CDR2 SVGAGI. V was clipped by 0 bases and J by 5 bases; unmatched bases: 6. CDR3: CASSYSGQKLETQYF. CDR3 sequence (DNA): TGTGCCAGCAGTTACTCGGGACAGAAACTGGAGACCCAGTACTTC.

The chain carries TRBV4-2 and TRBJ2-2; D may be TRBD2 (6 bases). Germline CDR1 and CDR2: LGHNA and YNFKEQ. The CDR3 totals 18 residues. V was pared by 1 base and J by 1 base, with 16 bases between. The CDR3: CASSQGTGRGLNTGELFF. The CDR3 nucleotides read TGTGCCAGCAGCCAAGGCACGGGGCGGGGTTTGAACACCGGGGAGCTGTTTTTT.

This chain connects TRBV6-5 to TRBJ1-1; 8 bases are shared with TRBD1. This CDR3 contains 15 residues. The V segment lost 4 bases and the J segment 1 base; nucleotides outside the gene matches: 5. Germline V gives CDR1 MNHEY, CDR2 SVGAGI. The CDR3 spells CASSFGTGGNTEAFF. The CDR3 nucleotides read TGTGCCAGCAGTTTCGGGACAGGAGGGAACACTGAAGCTTTCTTT.

The CDR3 is CASSLQNTDTQYF. In DNA form, the CDR3 reads TGTGCCAGCAGCTTACAGAACACAGATACGCAGTATTTT. The V gene is TRBV7-2, the J gene TRBJ2-3, with D unresolved. The CDR3 length is 13 residues. Deletions cut 2 bases from V and 2 bases from J, with 5 bases between. The V gene's germline CDR1 is SGHTA and CDR2 FQGNSA. Full variable domain (outside the CDR3, taken from reference TRBV7-2 and TRBJ2-3): GAGVSQSPSNKVTEKGKDVELRCDPISGHTALYWYRQSLGQGLEFLIYFQGNSAPDKSGLPSDRFSAERTGGSVSTLTIQRTQQEDSAVYLCASSLQNTDTQYFGPGTRLTVL.

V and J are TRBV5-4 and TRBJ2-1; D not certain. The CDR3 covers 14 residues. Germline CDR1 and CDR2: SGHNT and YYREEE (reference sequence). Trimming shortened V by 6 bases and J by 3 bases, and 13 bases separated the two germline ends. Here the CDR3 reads CASKRGSGYNEQFF. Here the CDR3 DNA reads TGTGCCAGCAAGCGTGGCTCCGGCTACAATGAGCAGTTCTTC. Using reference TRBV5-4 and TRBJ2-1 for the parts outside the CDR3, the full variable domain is ETGVTQSPTHLIKTRGQQVTLRCSSQSGHNTVSWYQQALGQGPQFIFQYYREEENGRGNFPPRFSGLQFPNYSSELNVNALELDDSALYLCASKRGSGYNEQFFGPGTRLTVL.

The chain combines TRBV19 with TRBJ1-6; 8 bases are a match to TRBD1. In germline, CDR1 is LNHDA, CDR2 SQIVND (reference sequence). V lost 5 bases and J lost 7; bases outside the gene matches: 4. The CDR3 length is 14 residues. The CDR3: CASSSDRANSPLHF. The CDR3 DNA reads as TGTGCCAGTAGTTCGGACAGGGCCAATTCACCCCTCCACTTT. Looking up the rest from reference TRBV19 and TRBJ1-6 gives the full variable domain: DGGITQSPKYLFRKEGQNVTLSCEQNLNHDAMYWYRQDPGQGLRLIYYSQIVNDFQKGDIAEGYSVSREKKESFPLTVTSAQKNPTAFYLCASSSDRANSPLHFGNGTRLTVT.

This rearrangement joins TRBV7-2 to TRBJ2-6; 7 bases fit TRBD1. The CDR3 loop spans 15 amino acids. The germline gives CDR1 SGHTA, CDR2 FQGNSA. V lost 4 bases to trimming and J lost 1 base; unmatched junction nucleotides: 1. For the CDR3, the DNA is TGTGCCAGCAGCTCGACAGGGTCTGGGGCCAACGTCCTGACTTTC. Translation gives CASSSTGSGANVLTF.

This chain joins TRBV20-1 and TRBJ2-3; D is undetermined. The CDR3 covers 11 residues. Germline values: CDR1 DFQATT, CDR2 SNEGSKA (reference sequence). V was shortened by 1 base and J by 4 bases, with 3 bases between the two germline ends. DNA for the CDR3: TGCAGTGCTAGAGTCGCAGATACGCAGTATTTT. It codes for CSARVADTQYF.

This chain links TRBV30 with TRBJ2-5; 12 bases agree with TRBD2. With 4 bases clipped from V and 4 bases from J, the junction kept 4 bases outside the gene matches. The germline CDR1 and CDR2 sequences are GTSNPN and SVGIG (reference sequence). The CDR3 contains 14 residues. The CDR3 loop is CAWTRLAGAETQYF. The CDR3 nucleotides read TGTGCCTGGACCCGACTAGCGGGAGCAGAGACCCAGTACTTC.

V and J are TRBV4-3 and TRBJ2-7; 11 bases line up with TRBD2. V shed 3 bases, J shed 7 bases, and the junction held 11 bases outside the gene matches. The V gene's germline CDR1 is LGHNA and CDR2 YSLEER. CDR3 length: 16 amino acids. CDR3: CASSQGSSGRQGEQYF. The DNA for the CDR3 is TGCGCCAGCAGCCAGGGTTCTAGCGGGAGGCAAGGGGAGCAGTACTTC.

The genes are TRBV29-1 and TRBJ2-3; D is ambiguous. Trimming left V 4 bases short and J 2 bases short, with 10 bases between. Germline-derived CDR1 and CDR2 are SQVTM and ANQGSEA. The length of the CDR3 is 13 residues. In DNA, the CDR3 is TGCAGCGTTGTCCCCCCTAACACAGATACGCAGTATTTT. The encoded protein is CSVVPPNTDTQYF.

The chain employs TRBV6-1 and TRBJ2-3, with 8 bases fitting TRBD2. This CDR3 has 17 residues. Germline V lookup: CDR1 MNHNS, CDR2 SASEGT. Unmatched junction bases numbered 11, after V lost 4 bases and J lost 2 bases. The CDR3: CASSAPRVRGATDTQYF. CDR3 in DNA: TGTGCCAGCAGTGCCCCCCGGGTGCGGGGGGCCACAGATACGCAGTATTTT.

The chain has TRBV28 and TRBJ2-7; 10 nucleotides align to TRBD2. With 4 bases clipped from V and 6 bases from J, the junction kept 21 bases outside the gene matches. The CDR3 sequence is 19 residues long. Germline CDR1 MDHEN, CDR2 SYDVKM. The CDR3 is CASSSPGGQTSGWGSEQYF. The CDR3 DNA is TGTGCCAGCAGTTCCCCCGGGGGACAGACTAGCGGGTGGGGAAGCGAGCAGTACTTC.

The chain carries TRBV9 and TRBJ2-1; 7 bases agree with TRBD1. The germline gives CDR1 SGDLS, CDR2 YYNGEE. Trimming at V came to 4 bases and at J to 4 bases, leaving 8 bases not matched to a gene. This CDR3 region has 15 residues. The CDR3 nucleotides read TGTGCCAGCAGCACCCGACAGGGAGAATACAATGAGCAGTTCTTC. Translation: CASSTRQGEYNEQFF.

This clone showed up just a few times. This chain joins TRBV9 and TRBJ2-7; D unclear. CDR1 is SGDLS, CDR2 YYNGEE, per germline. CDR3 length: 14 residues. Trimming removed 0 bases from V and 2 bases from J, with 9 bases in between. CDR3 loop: CASSVVAQTYEQYF. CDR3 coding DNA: TGTGCCAGCAGCGTAGTGGCCCAAACCTACGAGCAGTACTTC. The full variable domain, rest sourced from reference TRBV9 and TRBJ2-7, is DSGVTQTPKHLITATGQRVTLRCSPRSGDLSVYWYQQSLDQGLQFLIQYYNGEERAKGNILERFSAQQFPDLHSELNLSSLELGDSALYFCASSVVAQTYEQYFGPGTRLTVT.